This entry lists 19 T cell receptor beta chains sequenced from one sample in a study of T cell responses to AZD1222 COVID-19 vaccine. Libraries were prepared by immunoSEQ multiplex PCR; TCRdb keeps only in-frame clonotypes and omits some of them. The data contain about 90,000 clones, over 75% of them singletons. This material consisted of peripheral blood, taken on day 0 of AZD1222 vaccination. These receptors were collected from an adult in good health.

This chain uses TRBV28 with TRBJ1-5, with D perhaps matching TRBD1 (5 bases). The CDR3 length is 13 residues. The germline CDR1 and CDR2 sequences are MDHEN and SYDVKM. V was shortened by 3 bases and J by 9 bases, with 12 bases between the two germline ends. Here the CDR3 DNA reads TGTGCCAGCAGTTTGGGGGTGCAGCGGCCCCAGCATTTT. This translates into CASSLGVQRPQHF.

The chain joins TRBV6-5 to TRBJ1-1; a weak D match, TRBD1 (6 bases). Deletions cut 7 bases from V and 3 bases from J, with 12 bases between. The CDR3 has 13 amino acids. In germline, CDR1 is MNHEY, CDR2 SVGAGI. CDR3 loop: CASNPTGYTEAFF. CDR3 nucleotide sequence: TGTGCCAGCAATCCTACAGGGTACACTGAAGCTTTCTTT.

The V gene is TRBV10-2, the J gene TRBJ1-6; maybe TRBD1 (5 bases). The CDR3 has 15 amino acids. V was cut by 6 bases and J by 10 bases, with 19 bases left in between. CDR1 and CDR2 from the germline V gene are WSHSY and SAAADI. CDR3 sequence (DNA): TGCGCCAGCAGAACCACAATTTCAGGGAACTCACCCCTCCACTTT. Protein sequence: CASRTTISGNSPLHF.

This sequence joins TRBV5-6 and TRBJ2-1; 7 bases match TRBD2. The trim removed 0 bases at V and 0 bases at J, leaving 0 bases unmatched. CDR3 length equals 15 residues. Germline CDR1 and CDR2: SGHDT and YYEEEE. CDR3: CASSLGGSSYNEQFF. CDR3 DNA: TGTGCCAGCAGCTTGGGCGGGAGCTCCTACAATGAGCAGTTCTTC.

The chain couples TRBV19 to TRBJ2-7; no definite D call. The germline V gene has CDR1 LNHDA and CDR2 SQIVND (reference sequence). This CDR3 has 14 residues. Trimming took off 0 bases at V and 7 bases at J, with 13 bases between the two ends. The CDR3, as DNA: TGTGCCAGTAGTATAGATTCTAGTTTTAGGGAGCAGTACTTC. Translated, it gives CASSIDSSFREQYF.

This clone was counted between two and nine times. The V and J genes are TRBV6-5 and TRBJ2-7; unclear D gene. Germline V gene lookup returns CDR1 MNHEY and CDR2 SVGAGI. V dropped 8 bases and J dropped 2 bases, with 10 bases sitting between them. The CDR3 has 12 amino acids. CDR3: CASHSFTYEQYF. The CDR3 nucleotides read TGTGCCAGCCATAGCTTTACCTACGAGCAGTACTTC.

The rearrangement links TRBV5-6 to TRBJ2-5, with D possibly being TRBD2 (6 bases). CDR3 size: 14 residues. The germline gives CDR1 SGHDT, CDR2 YYEEEE. Trimming removed 2 bases from V and 3 bases from J, with 11 bases in between. CDR3 region: CASSLRRVEETQYF. The DNA of the CDR3 is TGTGCCAGCAGCTTAAGGAGGGTTGAAGAGACCCAGTACTTC.

This CDR3 reads CASSSSLQSYEQYF. Here the CDR3 DNA reads TGTGCCAGCAGCTCGAGTCTACAGAGCTACGAGCAGTACTTC. The V gene is TRBV5-5, the J gene TRBJ2-7, with no clear D. V lost 3 bases, J lost 3 bases, and 13 bases lay in between. In germline, CDR1 is SGHKS, CDR2 YYEKEE (reference sequence). This CDR3 is 14 amino acids long.

The V gene is TRBV5-5, the J gene TRBJ2-7; D unclear. Between the trimmed V and J ends, which lost 5 bases and 6 bases, there was a span of 15 bases. Germline CDR1 and CDR2: SGHKS and YYEKEE (reference sequence). This CDR3 region has 13 residues. Here the CDR3 reads CASSGQTSGEQYF. CDR3 DNA sequence: TGTGCCAGCAGTGGGCAAACGTCTGGCGAGCAGTACTTC.

The J gene is TRBJ2-1, the V gene TRBV9, with 7 bases that match TRBD2. In germline, CDR1 is SGDLS, CDR2 YYNGEE. J gave up 9 bases and V 0 bases, and 12 bases lay outside the gene matches. CDR3 size: 16 residues. The CDR3 DNA is TGTGCCAGCAGCGTAGGGGCAACGGCGGGAGTTCCTGAGCAGTTCTTC. Its protein product is CASSVGATAGVPEQFF.

This clone has just one count. The rearrangement joins TRBV28 to TRBJ2-7; D ambiguous. In germline, CDR1 is MDHEN, CDR2 SYDVKM. The CDR3 consists of 18 residues. V dropped 4 bases and J dropped 1 base, with 23 bases sitting between them. The CDR3 nucleotides read TGTGCCAGCAGTTCAACCCTCTTGTTTAGATTACCGTCCTACGAGCAGTACTTC. Encoded protein: CASSSTLLFRLPSYEQYF.

This chain joins TRBV5-8 and TRBJ1-2; D is ambiguous. CDR1 is SGHTS, CDR2 YDEGEE, per germline. V lost 3 bases and J 5 bases, leaving 17 bases between the germline ends. CDR3 length: 15 residues. The CDR3 sequence is CASSYGEAGLYGYTF. The CDR3 nucleotides are TGTGCCAGCAGCTATGGGGAGGCAGGATTATATGGCTACACCTTC.

V and J are TRBV7-8 and TRBJ2-7; D possibly corresponds to TRBD1 (6 bases). The CDR3 spans 16 residues. V lost 2 bases, J lost 5 bases, and 19 bases lay in between. Germline V lookup: CDR1 SGHVS, CDR2 FQNEAQ. The CDR3 sequence: CASSLPQQGFVHEQYF. For the CDR3, the DNA is TGTGCCAGCAGCTTACCCCAACAGGGTTTTGTCCACGAGCAGTACTTC.

The rearrangement links TRBV12-3 or TRBV12-4 to TRBJ1-4; D not certain. CDR3 length: 13 residues. V lost 3 bases and J 7 bases, leaving 9 bases between the germline ends. This CDR3 is CASSFQGPEKLFF. CDR3 coding DNA: TGTGCCAGCAGTTTTCAAGGTCCTGAAAAACTGTTTTTT.

This chain connects TRBV7-9 to TRBJ1-6, with D possibly being TRBD1 (6 bases). Trimming took off 5 bases at V and 8 bases at J, with 10 bases between the two ends. Germline V CDR1 and CDR2: SEHNR, FQNEAQ (reference sequence). The CDR3 sequence is 13 residues long. The CDR3 DNA reads as TGTGCCAGCAGCACGGGACAAGATTCACCCCTCCACTTT. Amino acids: CASSTGQDSPLHF.

The rearrangement uses TRBV6-5 and TRBJ2-1; 10 bases agree with TRBD1. Germline trimming cut 6 bases from V and 2 bases from J; bases unmatched to any gene: 4. CDR3 length: 15 amino acids. CDR1 is MNHEY, CDR2 SVGAGI, per germline. The CDR3 sequence is CASRGGQGAYNEQFF. The CDR3 DNA reads TGTGCCAGCAGGGGAGGACAGGGGGCCTACAATGAGCAGTTCTTC.

The V gene is TRBV5-4, the J gene TRBJ1-2, with TRBD1 matching 7 bases. This CDR3 contains 14 residues. V shed 6 bases and J 0 bases; nucleotides not matched to a gene: 5. Germline V gene lookup returns CDR1 SGHNT and CDR2 YYREEE (reference sequence). Here the CDR3 reads CASTRQGPNYGYTF. CDR3 DNA: TGTGCCAGCACCCGACAGGGTCCTAACTATGGCTACACCTTC.

The chain recombines TRBV2 with TRBJ1-6; D possibly corresponds to TRBD1 (5 bases). This CDR3 comprises 16 residues. Germline CDR1 and CDR2: SNHLY and FYNNEI. The V end lost 6 bases, the J end lost 10 bases, and 22 bases lay between the germline ends. The CDR3 DNA reads TGTGCCAGCAGGGACAACTGGAGAGAGTTAGGATCACCCCTCCACTTT. It codes for CASRDNWRELGSPLHF.

The chain couples TRBV2 to TRBJ2-7; 8 nucleotides align to TRBD1. Looked up from germline, CDR1 is SNHLY and CDR2 is FYNNEI. V lost 6 bases, J lost 4 bases, and 8 bases stayed unmatched. The CDR3 loop spans 14 amino acids. The CDR3 DNA follows: TGTGCCAGCAGCAATGGACAGGGCAAGTACGAGCAGTACTTC. Its translation is CASSNGQGKYEQYF.